The T cell receptor beta chain described here comes from a study of memory CD4+ T cells and cytomegalovirus serostatus. The data were produced by immunoSEQ multiplex PCR, yet TCRdb's version contains in-frame clones alone and is incomplete. The sample lists tens of thousands of clones; around four fifths were seen once. This clone occurred a few times. Germline-derived CDR1 and CDR2 are SGHTA and FQGNSA. The V and J ends lost 5 bases and 4 bases respectively, with 17 bases between them. The CDR3 extends over 15 amino acids. The sort gate was single viable CD3+CD4+CD8-CD45RO+ cells for memory CD4+ T cells.

Material for sequencing was memory CD4+ T cells from blood. The chain carries TRBV7-2 and TRBJ1-2; a possible D gene is TRBD1 (6 bases). The clonotype was recovered from an adult in good health and CMV-seronegative. The CDR3 DNA follows: TGTGCCAGCAGCCCGAGAGACAGGCTCCTCTATGGCTACACCTTC. Encoded protein: CASSPRDRLLYGYTF. Variable domain in full (rest from reference TRBV7-2 and TRBJ1-2): GAGVSQSPSNKVTEKGKDVELRCDPISGHTALYWYRQSLGQGLEFLIYFQGNSAPDKSGLPSDRFSAERTGGSVSTLTIQRTQQEDSAVYLCASSPRDRLLYGYTFGSGTRLTVV.